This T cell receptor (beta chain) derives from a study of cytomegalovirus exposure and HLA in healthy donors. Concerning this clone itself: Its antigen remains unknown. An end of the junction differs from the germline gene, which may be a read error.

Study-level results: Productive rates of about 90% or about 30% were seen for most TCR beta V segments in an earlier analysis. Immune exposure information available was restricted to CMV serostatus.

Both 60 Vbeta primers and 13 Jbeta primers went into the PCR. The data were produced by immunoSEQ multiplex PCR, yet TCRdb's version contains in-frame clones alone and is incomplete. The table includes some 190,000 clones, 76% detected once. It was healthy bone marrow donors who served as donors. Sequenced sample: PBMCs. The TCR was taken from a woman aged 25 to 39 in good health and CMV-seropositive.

DNA of the CDR3: TGTTCCAGCAGCTTAGAGGGGATCGGGCCCCAGCATTTT. As protein: CSSSLEGIGPQHF. The chain employs TRBV7-9 and TRBJ1-5, with TRBD1 as a possible D gene (5 bases). Germline values: CDR1 SEHNR, CDR2 FQNEAQ (reference sequence). The CDR3 runs 13 residues. The full variable domain, in which reference TRBV7-9 and TRBJ1-5 provide the parts outside the CDR3, is DTGVSQNPRHKITKRGQNVTFRCDPISEHNRLYWYRQTLGQGPEFLTYFQNEAQLEKSRLLSDRFSAERPKGSFSTLEIQRTEQGDSAMYLCSSSLEGIGPQHFGDGTRLSIL.